The clone carrying this T cell receptor beta chain was seen at least ten times. Its specificity is not known. This sample was included in a study of early T cells in non-severe SARS-CoV-2 infection. Study information: With bulk RNA from unsorted whole blood as input, sequencing yielded unpaired chains. General study findings and limits: Missing private and CD4 specificities, VDJdb matching favored anti-spike CD8 responses.

The TCR library protocol was used to attach unique molecular identifiers. These identifiers were attached to individual cDNA molecules. TCRdb reprocessed the 5' RACE reads with MiXCR, giving one entry per CDR3 protein. The profile shows 30,000 to 40,000 distinct CDR3 sequences, around 7% of them singletons. The sample was whole blood, taken at baseline. The clonotype comes from an adult who was a healthcare worker with PCR-confirmed SARS-CoV-2 infection or an uninfected control (not recorded which).

The CDR3 spells CASGLDEYEQFF. CDR3 DNA sequence: TGTGCTAGTGGTTTGGATGAGTATGAGCAGTTCTTC. The V call is TRBV12-5, the J call TRBJ2-1, with no clear D. The V and J ends lost 1 base and 8 bases respectively, with 6 bases between them. The CDR3 is 12 amino acids. The germline V gene has CDR1 LGHNT and CDR2 FRNRAP. Together with reference TRBV12-5 and TRBJ2-1, the CDR3 gives the full variable domain: DARVTQTPRHKVTEMGQEVTMRCQPILGHNTVFWYRQTMMQGLELLAYFRNRAPLDDSGMPKDRFSAEMPDATLATLKIQPSEPRDSAVYFCASGLDEYEQFFGPGTRLTVL.